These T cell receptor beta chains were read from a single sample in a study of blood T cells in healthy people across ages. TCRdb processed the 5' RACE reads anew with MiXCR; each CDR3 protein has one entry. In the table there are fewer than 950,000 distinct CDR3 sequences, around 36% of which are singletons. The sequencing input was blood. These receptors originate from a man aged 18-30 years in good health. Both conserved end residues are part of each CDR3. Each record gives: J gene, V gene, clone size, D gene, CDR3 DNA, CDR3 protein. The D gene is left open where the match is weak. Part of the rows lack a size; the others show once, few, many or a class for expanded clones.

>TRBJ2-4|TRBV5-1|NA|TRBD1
TGCGCCAGCACTTTCGGTATGGGACAGGGGGCCAAAAACATTCAGTACTTC
CASTFGMGQGAKNIQYF
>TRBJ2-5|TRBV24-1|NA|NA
TGTGCCACCAGTGATGCCGCCCGGGAGACCCAGTACTTC
CATSDAARETQYF
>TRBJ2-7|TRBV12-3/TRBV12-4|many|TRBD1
TGTGCCAGCAGTCCGACAGGGGGCTTTTTGTACTTC
CASSPTGGFLYF
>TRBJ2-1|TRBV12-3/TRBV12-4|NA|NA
TGTGCCAGCAACCTCGAGCGGCAGCAGTTCTTC
CASNLERQQFF
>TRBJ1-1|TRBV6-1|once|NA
TGTGCCAGCAGGCCACAGCTGAACACTGAAGCTTTCTTT
CASRPQLNTEAFF
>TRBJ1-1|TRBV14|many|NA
TGTGCCAGCAGCCAAAACACGAACACTGAAGCTTTCTTT
CASSQNTNTEAFF
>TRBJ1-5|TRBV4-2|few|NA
TGTGCCAGCAGCCAAGGGGGGGGGGGTCAGCCCCAGCATTTT
CASSQGGGGQPQHF
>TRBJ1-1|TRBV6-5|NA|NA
TGTGCCAGCAGTGACCAGGGAAGCACTGAAGCTTTCTTT
CASSDQGSTEAFF
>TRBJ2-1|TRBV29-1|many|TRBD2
TGCAGCGTTGAAGATTTGACTAGCGGGGGGGTCTACAATGAGCAGTTCTTC
CSVEDLTSGGVYNEQFF
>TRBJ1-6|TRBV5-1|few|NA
TGCGCCAGCAGCTTCGACGGGTTTAATTCACCCCTCCACTTT
CASSFDGFNSPLHF
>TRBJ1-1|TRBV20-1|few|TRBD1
TGCAGTGCTAGGGACAGGGCGAACACTGAAGCTTTCTTT
CSARDRANTEAFF